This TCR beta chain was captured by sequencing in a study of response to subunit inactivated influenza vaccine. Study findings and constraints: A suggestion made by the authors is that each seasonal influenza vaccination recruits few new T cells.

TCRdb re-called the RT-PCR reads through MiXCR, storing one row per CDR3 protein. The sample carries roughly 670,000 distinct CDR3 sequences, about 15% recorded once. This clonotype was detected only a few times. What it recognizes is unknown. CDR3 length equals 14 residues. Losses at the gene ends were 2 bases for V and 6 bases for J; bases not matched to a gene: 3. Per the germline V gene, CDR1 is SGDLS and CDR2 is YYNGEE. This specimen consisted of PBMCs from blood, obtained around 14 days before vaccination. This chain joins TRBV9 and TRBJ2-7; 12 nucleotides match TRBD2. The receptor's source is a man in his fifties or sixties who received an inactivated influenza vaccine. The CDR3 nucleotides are TGTGCCAGCAGCGTTCTAGCGGGAGGGCCCGAGCAGTACTTC. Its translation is CASSVLAGGPEQYF.